This is a list of T cell receptor beta chains from one sample in a study of cytotoxic CD8 clonotypes in ibrutinib-treated CLL. Only in-frame clones appear in the TCRdb table, and some are missing; sequencing was by immunoSEQ multiplex PCR. The repertoire has 150,000 or so clones, roughly 86% of them found once; the top ten carry roughly 2%. The material sequenced was PBMCs, taken after 12 months of ibrutinib treatment. These receptor sequences come from a human donor with chronic lymphocytic leukemia. The CDR3 runs from the conserved cysteine through the conserved F or W. Each record gives: D gene, CDR3 length, J gene, V gene, clone size, CDR3 protein, CDR3 DNA. A D gene is named only where the DNA matches it firmly. Clone size, where shown, is once, few, many, or a class for clones that have expanded.

. 13 TRBJ2-5 TRBV5-1 . CASSRPGQETQYF TGCGCCAGCAGTAGGCCGGGACAAGAGACCCAGTACTTC
TRBD2 18 TRBJ2-2 TRBV10-3 . CAIRPTSGRALGTGELFF TGTGCCATCAGGCCTACTAGCGGGAGGGCCCTGGGGACCGGGGAGCTGTTTTTT
TRBD2 18 TRBJ2-3 TRBV4-2 . CASSQITTSGFLTDTQYF TGTGCCAGCAGCCAAATAACGACTAGCGGGTTCCTCACAGATACGCAGTATTTT
TRBD1 19 TRBJ2-2 TRBV6-1 . CASSARGTGAIMNTGELFF TGTGCCAGCAGTGCGAGAGGTACAGGGGCCATAATGAACACCGGGGAGCTGTTTTTT
. 13 TRBJ1-4 TRBV19 . CATGTGENEKLFF TGTGCCACCGGGACGGGGGAGAATGAAAAACTGTTTTTT
TRBD1 14 TRBJ1-2 TRBV28 . CASGRGQGLGGYTF TGTGCCAGCGGCCGAGGACAGGGGCTGGGAGGCTACACCTTC
TRBD2 16 TRBJ2-7 TRBV11-2 . CASSLATSGRRLEQYF TGTGCCAGCAGCTTAGCCACTAGCGGGAGACGTCTCGAGCAGTACTTC
TRBD1 15 TRBJ2-3 TRBV18 . CASSSGQGGIYTQYF TGTGCCAGCTCTTCCGGACAGGGCGGAATATATACGCAGTATTTT
. 13 TRBJ1-1 TRBV19 . CASKRAPGTEAFF TGTGCCAGCAAGAGGGCCCCCGGCACTGAAGCTTTCTTT
. 16 TRBJ1-1 TRBV7-3 . CASSFDDRGGNTEAFF TGTGCCAGCAGCTTCGATGATCGGGGTGGGAACACTGAAGCTTTCTTT
. 12 TRBJ1-6 TRBV7-8 . CASSFDNSPLHF TGTGCCAGCAGCTTTGATAATTCACCCCTCCACTTT
TRBD1 15 TRBJ1-1 TRBV18 . CASSSTGAGNTEAFF TGTGCCAGCTCATCCACAGGGGCAGGGAACACTGAAGCTTTCTTT
TRBD2 14 TRBJ2-1 TRBV7-9 . CASSHPGLVNEQFF TGTGCCAGCAGTCATCCGGGACTAGTCAATGAGCAGTTCTTC
. 18 TRBJ1-4 TRBV28 . CASSLIATRETRNEKLFF TGTGCCAGCAGTTTAATTGCTACTCGGGAAACCCGTAATGAAAAACTGTTTTTT
. 13 TRBJ1-2 TRBV19 . CASSPQGFYGYTF TGTGCCAGTAGTCCTCAGGGATTCTATGGCTACACCTTC
. 10 TRBJ2-7 TRBV28 . CASSTGEQYF TGTGCCAGCAGCACCGGCGAGCAGTACTTC
. 11 TRBJ1-1 TRBV5-1 . CASSFGGSAFF TGCGCCAGCAGCTTCGGGGGTTCAGCTTTCTTT
TRBD1 16 TRBJ1-3 TRBV18 . CASSPPKTGVGNTIYF TGTGCCAGCTCACCACCAAAGACAGGGGTTGGAAACACCATATATTTT
. 13 TRBJ1-2 TRBV6-6 . CASRPPGDYGYTF TGTGCCAGCAGACCACCAGGGGACTATGGCTACACCTTC
. 13 TRBJ1-1 TRBV19 . CASSTGLNTEAFF TGTGCCAGTAGTACTGGGCTGAACACTGAAGCTTTCTTT
. 15 TRBJ1-1 TRBV19 . CASSIRERVNTEAFF TGTGCCAGTAGTATCCGGGAGAGAGTTAACACTGAAGCTTTCTTT
. 11 TRBJ1-2 TRBV20-1 few CSARDTYGYTF TGCAGTGCTAGAGACACGTATGGCTACACCTTC
. 16 TRBJ1-2 TRBV28 . CASRDRAGQANYGYTF TGTGCCAGCAGGGATAGGGCAGGGCAGGCGAACTATGGCTACACCTTC
. 14 TRBJ2-7 TRBV2 . CASSEAVSGFALNF TGTGCCAGCAGTGAAGCTGTGTCCGGGTTTGCCCTTAACTTC
. 16 TRBJ1-3 TRBV19 . CASSTPGSSSGNTIYF TGTGCCAGTAGTACCCCGGGGTCAAGCTCTGGAAACACCATATATTTT
. 14 TRBJ1-1 TRBV28 . CASSSANRNTEAFF TGTGCCAGCAGTTCCGCCAACAGGAACACTGAAGCTTTCTTT
. 15 TRBJ1-1 TRBV6-5 once CASRVGQGFNTEAFF TGTGCCAGCAGAGTAGGGCAGGGGTTTAACACTGAAGCTTTCTTT
. 11 TRBJ2-2 TRBV7-6 . CASSLPGELFF TGTGCCAGCAGCTTACCCGGGGAGCTGTTTTTT
. 14 TRBJ1-1 TRBV28 few CASTPGGGDTEAFF TGTGCCAGCACCCCTGGGGGCGGGGATACTGAAGCTTTCTTT
TRBD2 18 TRBJ2-4 TRBV6-1 . CASSEALSGGADKNIQYF TGTGCCAGCAGTGAAGCCCTTAGCGGGGGGGCCGACAAAAACATTCAGTACTTC
. 16 TRBJ1-5 TRBV13 . CASSYTTGLRGQPQHF TGTGCCAGCAGTTATACTACAGGGCTACGGGGTCAGCCCCAGCATTTT
TRBD2 17 TRBJ2-7 TRBV4-2 . CASSPYPRGGSSYEQYF TGTGCCAGCAGCCCCTATCCCCGGGGGGGGAGCTCCTACGAGCAGTACTTC
. 12 TRBJ1-4 TRBV5-8 . CASSPPGEKLFF TGTGCCAGCAGCCCCCCCGGGGAAAAACTGTTTTTT
. 10 TRBJ1-2 TRBV20-1 . CSAEENGYTF TGCAGCGCTGAGGAGAATGGCTACACCTTC
. 18 TRBJ2-1 TRBV14 . CASSRQSGTTSSYNEQFF TGTGCCAGCAGCCGACAATCCGGGACGACTAGCTCCTACAATGAGCAGTTCTTC
TRBD1 16 TRBJ2-2 TRBV7-2 . CASSPQTGVVVGELFF TGTGCCAGCAGCCCACAGACAGGGGTTGTGGTCGGGGAGCTGTTTTTT
. 15 TRBJ1-1 TRBV4-3 . CASSQQDLGDTEAFF TGCGCCAGCAGCCAACAGGACCTCGGGGACACTGAAGCTTTCTTT
. 12 TRBJ1-2 TRBV4-1 . CASSQSLGGYTF TGCGCCAGCAGCCAATCTCTGGGTGGCTACACCTTC
TRBD1 15 TRBJ1-1 TRBV10-3 . CAISDSVSDRGKAFF TGTGCCATCAGTGATAGTGTATCGGACAGGGGAAAAGCTTTCTTT
TRBD1 13 TRBJ1-2 TRBV4-1 . CASNGDRGDGYTF TGCGCCAGCAATGGGGACAGGGGTGACGGCTACACCTTC
TRBD1 16 TRBJ2-1 TRBV5-1 . CASSPARDSSYNEQFF TGCGCCAGCAGCCCGGCCCGGGACAGCTCCTACAATGAGCAGTTCTTC
. 15 TRBJ2-7 TRBV15 . CATSRDNRGRGEQYF TGTGCCACCAGCAGAGATAATAGGGGCCGGGGCGAGCAGTACTTC
. 14 TRBJ1-3 TRBV6-5 . CASSTPGPGNTIYF TGTGCCAGCAGTACCCCGGGGCCTGGAAACACCATATATTTT
TRBD2 19 TRBJ2-7 TRBV27 once CASSLSRGASSGSSYEQYF TGTGCCAGCAGTTTATCGAGGGGAGCCTCTAGCGGGAGCTCCTACGAGCAGTACTTC
. 14 TRBJ2-7 TRBV4-3 . CASSQDPLLGEQYF TGCGCCAGCAGCCAAGATCCTCTCCTCGGAGAGCAGTACTTC
. 17 TRBJ1-3 TRBV21-1 . CASSKGTQWGRANTIYF TGTGCCAGCAGCAAAGGGACCCAATGGGGTCGAGCTAACACCATATATTTT
. 14 TRBJ1-5 TRBV19 . CASSNEQGPQPQHF TGTGCCAGTAGTAACGAACAGGGCCCGCAGCCCCAGCATTTT
TRBD1 15 TRBJ2-2 TRBV28 . CASSWDSLNTGELFF TGTGCCAGCAGCTGGGACAGCCTGAACACCGGGGAGCTGTTTTTT
. 13 TRBJ2-3 TRBV29-1 . CSASKGVIDTQYF TGCAGCGCCTCCAAGGGGGTAATAGATACGCAGTATTTT
. 16 TRBJ1-2 TRBV5-1 . CASSLDGTASNYGYTF TGCGCCAGCAGCTTGGACGGGACGGCCTCTAACTATGGCTACACCTTC
. 13 TRBJ2-7 TRBV7-9 . CASSSRQSYEQYF TGTGCCAGCAGCTCCAGACAGAGCTACGAGCAGTACTTC
. 16 TRBJ1-5 TRBV28 . CASSLLGGPGDQPQHF TGTGCCAGCAGTTTATTGGGGGGGCCGGGAGATCAGCCCCAGCATTTT
. 12 TRBJ1-6 TRBV30 few CARDRWDSPLHF TGTGCCCGCGACAGGTGGGATTCACCCCTCCACTTT
TRBD1 15 TRBJ1-5 TRBV28 . CASSFQQGASQPQHF TGTGCCAGCAGTTTTCAACAGGGGGCGAGTCAGCCCCAGCATTTT